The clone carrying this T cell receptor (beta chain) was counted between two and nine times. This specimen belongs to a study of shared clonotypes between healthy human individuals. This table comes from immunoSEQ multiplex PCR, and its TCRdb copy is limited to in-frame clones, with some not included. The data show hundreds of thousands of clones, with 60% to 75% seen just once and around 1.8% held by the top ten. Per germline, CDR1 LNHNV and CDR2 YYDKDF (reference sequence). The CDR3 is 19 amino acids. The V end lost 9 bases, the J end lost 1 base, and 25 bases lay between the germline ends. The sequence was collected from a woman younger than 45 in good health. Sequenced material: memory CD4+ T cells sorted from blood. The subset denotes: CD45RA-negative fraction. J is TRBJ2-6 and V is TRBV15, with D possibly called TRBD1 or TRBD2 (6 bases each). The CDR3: CATKALSGGRESGANVLTF. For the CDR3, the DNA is TGTGCCACTAAGGCCTTGTCCGGGGGCAGGGAGTCTGGGGCCAACGTCCTGACTTTC. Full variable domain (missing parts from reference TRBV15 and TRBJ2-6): DAMVIQNPRYQVTQFGKPVTLSCSQTLNHNVMYWYQQKSSQAPKLLFHYYDKDFNNEADTPDNFQSRRPNTSFCFLDIRSPGLGDTAMYLCATKALSGGRESGANVLTFGAGSRLTVL.